These 21 T cell receptor beta chains were sequenced from one sample in a study of blood T cell repertoires in COVID-19. Repertoires were generated with immunoSEQ multiplex PCR, while TCRdb's copy carries only in-frame clones and drops some. Counted here are fewer than 75,000 clones, more than 70% occurring once; the ten biggest clones make up 3% to 4.5%. The sequencing sample was made of peripheral blood. Receptor source: a man aged 65-85 years with acute or convalescent COVID-19.

The chain is built from TRBV7-2 and TRBJ1-3; 7 bases are a match to TRBD1. The CDR3 covers 15 residues. V lost 5 bases to trimming and J lost 0 bases; unmatched junction nucleotides: 4. Germline-derived CDR1 and CDR2 are SGHTA and FQGNSA. The CDR3 region has the DNA TGTGCCAGCAGCCCACAGGGGACCTCTGGAAACACCATATATTTT. Protein: CASSPQGTSGNTIYF.

The chain combines TRBV5-1 with TRBJ1-1, with 7 bases lining up with TRBD1. CDR3 size: 13 residues. With V trimmed by 5 bases and J by 6 bases, 7 bases remained unmatched. Germline values: CDR1 SGHRS, CDR2 YFSETQ. This CDR3 reads CASSYRGGSEAFF. The CDR3, as DNA: TGCGCCAGCAGTTACAGGGGAGGATCTGAAGCTTTCTTT.

This clone has just one count. The chain couples TRBV5-6 to TRBJ2-7; possibly TRBD2 for D (6 bases). The CDR3 is 16 amino acids. In germline, CDR1 is SGHDT, CDR2 YYEEEE. Trimming took off 2 bases at V and 3 bases at J, with 18 bases between the two ends. CDR3 amino acids: CASSLSQAGRYYEQYF. In DNA, the CDR3 is TGTGCCAGCAGCTTATCCCAGGCAGGGAGGTACTACGAGCAGTACTTC.

V and J are TRBV4-3 and TRBJ1-4, with 9 bases lining up with TRBD1. The CDR3 covers 14 residues. Trimming at V came to 5 bases and at J to 5 bases, leaving 3 bases not matched to a gene. Germline lookup yields CDR1 LGHNA and CDR2 YSLEER. The CDR3 nucleotides are TGCGCCAGCAGCAACGGACAGGGGAATGAAAAACTGTTTTTT. This sequence encodes CASSNGQGNEKLFF.

This chain uses TRBV25-1 with TRBJ1-5; weak D call: TRBD1 (6 bases). The V and J ends lost 4 bases and 5 bases respectively, with 15 bases between them. Germline CDR1 and CDR2: MGHDK and SYGVNS. There are 15 residues in the CDR3. The CDR3 region has the DNA TGTGCCAGCAGTGGTAACAGGGAGTATCATCAGCCCCAGCATTTT. Translation: CASSGNREYHQPQHF.

This chain connects TRBV2 to TRBJ2-1; 8 positions agree with TRBD2. Per germline, CDR1 SNHLY and CDR2 FYNNEI. Trimming cost V 5 bases and J 8 bases; bases outside gene matches: 8. This CDR3 has 14 amino acids. This chain's CDR3 is CASSLPGGVDEQFF. CDR3 DNA sequence: TGTGCCAGCAGTCTCCCGGGGGGGGTCGATGAGCAGTTCTTC.

This chain connects TRBV6-4 to TRBJ1-6; 10 bases map to TRBD1. The CDR3 consists of 15 residues. The germline V gene encodes CDR1 MRHNA and CDR2 SNTAGT. The junction had 4 bases not matched to a gene; V was cut back by 2 bases and J by 9 bases. This chain's CDR3 is CASSDRTGGGSPLHF. CDR3 DNA: TGTGCCAGCAGTGACCGGACAGGGGGAGGTTCACCCCTCCACTTT.

This sequence joins TRBV18 and TRBJ1-4; D is uncertain. Germline CDR1 is KGHSH and CDR2 is LQKENI. V gave up 2 bases and J gave up 2 bases, with 9 bases separating them. This CDR3 contains 15 residues. CDR3 nucleotides: TGTGCCAGCTCACCAATCTGGGCTACTAATGAAAAACTGTTTTTT. The encoded protein is CASSPIWATNEKLFF.

This clone was seen a single time. The genes are TRBV6-5 and TRBJ1-1; D is uncertain. V lost 8 bases and J 0 bases, leaving 13 bases between the germline ends. Germline-derived CDR1 and CDR2 are MNHEY and SVGAGI. This CDR3 contains 14 residues. The CDR3 DNA sequence: TGTGCCAGCCTGGGAGGGTTTGTGAACACTGAAGCTTTCTTT. Translating it yields CASLGGFVNTEAFF.

This chain connects TRBV5-4 to TRBJ1-2; a possible D gene is TRBD1 (5 bases). Germline CDR1 SGHNT, CDR2 YYREEE (reference sequence). This CDR3 comprises 14 residues. The V and J ends lost 4 bases and 9 bases respectively, with 19 bases between them. The CDR3 sequence is CASSPLEGLIRYTF. DNA of the CDR3: TGTGCCAGCAGCCCCTTGGAGGGACTAATTCGCTACACCTTC.

This chain links TRBV7-2 with TRBJ2-7, with D possibly matching TRBD2 (6 bases). The V end lost 5 bases, the J end lost 3 bases, and 17 bases lay between the germline ends. The CDR3 is made up of 15 amino acids. Per the germline V gene, CDR1 is SGHTA and CDR2 is FQGNSA. DNA of the CDR3: TGTGCCAGCAGCCCCTTCTCGGAGGGACGCTACGAGCAGTACTTC. Its protein is CASSPFSEGRYEQYF.

The chain couples TRBV28 to TRBJ2-7; D uncertain. V lost 4 bases and J 2 bases, leaving 6 bases between the germline ends. The CDR3 sequence is 12 residues long. From germline, CDR1 is MDHEN and CDR2 SYDVKM. CDR3 residues: CASSYSAYEQYF. In DNA form, the CDR3 reads TGTGCCAGCAGTTATTCTGCCTACGAGCAGTACTTC.

This rearrangement joins TRBV7-2 to TRBJ1-2; 7 bases are a match to TRBD1. After removal of 5 bases from V and 6 bases from J, the junction contained 6 bases not matched to a gene. Germline V lookup: CDR1 SGHTA, CDR2 FQGNSA. This CDR3 is 13 amino acids long. In nucleotides, the CDR3 is TGTGCCAGCAGCCCGGTGGACAGGCATGGCTACACCTTC. Its translation is CASSPVDRHGYTF.

CDR3 sequence (DNA): TGTGCCAGCAGGTCTGGACTAGCGGGGGGGCCGAACACCGGGGAGCTGTTTTTT. It encodes CASRSGLAGGPNTGELFF. V is TRBV11-2 and J is TRBJ2-2; TRBD2 matches at 15 bases. This CDR3 is built from 18 residues. Per germline, CDR1 SGHAT and CDR2 FQNNGV. The V and J ends lost 6 bases and 0 bases, in that order; junction bases with no gene match: 5.

This clone was observed a few times. The V gene is TRBV7-2, the J gene TRBJ2-6, with D unresolved. Looked up from germline, CDR1 is SGHTA and CDR2 is FQGNSA. The CDR3 sequence is 14 residues long. V shed 5 bases and J shed 2 bases, with 7 bases lying between them. CDR3 sequence reads: CASSLVAGANVLTF. The CDR3 DNA reads as TGTGCCAGCAGCCTGGTAGCTGGGGCCAACGTCCTGACTTTC.

The V call is TRBV30, the J call TRBJ2-7; 7 bases fit TRBD1. CDR3 length equals 16 residues. Germline CDR1 GTSNPN, CDR2 SVGIG (reference sequence). V shed 2 bases, J shed 3 bases, and the junction held 13 bases outside the gene matches. For the CDR3, the DNA is TGTGCCTGGAGTATTGGCGGACAGGCCCTACACTACGAGCAGTACTTC. This translates into CAWSIGGQALHYEQYF.

This chain joins TRBV4-1 and TRBJ1-6; D perhaps matches TRBD1 (5 bases). The CDR3 totals 14 residues. Trimming removed 0 bases at V and 10 bases at J, with 10 bases between. Germline lookup yields CDR1 MGHRA and CDR2 YSYEKL. In nucleotides, the CDR3 is TGCGCCAGCAGCCAAGATCGCCAGGGATCACCCCTCCACTTT. It codes for CASSQDRQGSPLHF.

V gene TRBV4-1 combines with J gene TRBJ1-1, with D uncertain. The CDR3 contains 17 residues. Trimming took 0 bases from V and 0 from J, leaving 14 bases between them. In germline, CDR1 is MGHRA, CDR2 YSYEKL. The CDR3 sequence is CASSQEEAGELNTEAFF. CDR3 coding DNA: TGCGCCAGCAGCCAAGAGGAGGCAGGTGAGTTGAACACTGAAGCTTTCTTT.

This clone occurred once. The J gene is TRBJ1-1, the V gene TRBV11-2; TRBD1 is a possible D gene (5 bases). Per the germline V gene, CDR1 is SGHAT and CDR2 is FQNNGV. The CDR3 runs 16 residues. V was pared by 5 bases and J by 1 base, with 17 bases between. This CDR3 is CASSQSGGSGNTEAFF. The CDR3 DNA reads TGTGCCAGCAGCCAATCTGGGGGGTCCGGGAACACTGAAGCTTTCTTT.

This clone was counted only a few times. The J gene is TRBJ1-3, the V gene TRBV4-2, with TRBD1 identical over 7 bases. V was pared by 0 bases and J by 4 bases, with 9 bases of the junction left unmatched. The CDR3 totals 17 residues. Germline V CDR1 and CDR2: LGHNA, YNFKEQ. CDR3: CASSQDPGTAYGNTIYF. The DNA of the CDR3 is TGTGCCAGCAGCCAAGATCCAGGGACAGCATACGGAAACACCATATATTTT.

V usage is TRBV11-2 and J usage is TRBJ2-7, with 9 nucleotides matching TRBD1. V shed 8 bases, J shed 3 bases, and the junction held 11 bases outside the gene matches. Looked up from germline, CDR1 is SGHAT and CDR2 is FQNNGV. The CDR3 has 15 residues. The CDR3 loop reads CASQLPDRGSYEQYF. The CDR3 nucleotides are TGTGCCAGCCAACTTCCGGACAGGGGAAGCTACGAGCAGTACTTC. Looking up the rest from reference TRBV11-2 and TRBJ2-7 gives the full variable domain: EAGVAQSPRYKIIEKRQSVAFWCNPISGHATLYWYQQILGQGPKLLIQFQNNGVVDDSQLPKDRFSAERLKGVDSTLKIQPAKLEDSAVYLCASQLPDRGSYEQYFGPGTRLTVT.